This entry is about one TCR beta chain. The J segment lost 9 bases and the V segment lost 6 bases, leaving 7 bases of the junction unmatched. The germline gives CDR1 ENHRY, CDR2 SYGVKD. The CDR3 is made up of 14 amino acids. The sample is drawn from a study of blood T cell repertoires in COVID-19. About the research overall: Italy, Spain and the United States were the sources of the convalescent and acute COVID-19 samples. T cells, B-cell-depleted T cells, or PBMCs supplied cDNA or gDNA.

Participants were aged about 18 to 100 years from roughly 25 US areas. Clinical history as reported by participants underpinned cohort assignment. The data were produced by immunoSEQ multiplex PCR, yet TCRdb's version contains in-frame clones alone and is incomplete. The sample carries around 380,000 clones, 87% recorded once. V gene TRBV10-3 combines with J gene TRBJ2-7, with TRBD2 identical over 14 bases. The sequence was obtained from a young man who had recovered from COVID-19. The specimen sequenced was PBMCs or T cells enriched from blood (not recorded which). The CDR3 loop reads CAISGTSGGLTQYF. CDR3 coding DNA: TGTGCCATCAGCGGGACTAGCGGGGGCCTGACGCAGTACTTC.